This passage covers 12 T cell receptor beta chains from one sample sequenced in a study of blood T cell repertoires in COVID-19. The method was immunoSEQ multiplex PCR; TCRdb's version includes in-frame clones alone and lacks a portion of them. The repertoire consists of over 350,000 clones, with about 90% occurring once and the leading ten covering approximately 2%. Sequencing input: PBMCs or T cells enriched from blood (not recorded which). Receptor source: a woman younger than 35 with acute COVID-19.

This clone appeared once. The chain has TRBV5-6 and TRBJ1-3; no definite D call. The CDR3 contains 12 residues. Looked up from germline, CDR1 is SGHDT and CDR2 is YYEEEE. Trimming took 3 bases from V and 4 from J, leaving 5 bases between them. CDR3 DNA: TGTGCCAGCAGCTCGTTAGGAAACACCATATATTTT. Protein product: CASSSLGNTIYF.

This chain connects TRBV7-9 to TRBJ2-3, with a weak D call TRBD2 (6 bases). Germline CDR1 is SEHNR and CDR2 is FQNEAQ (reference sequence). Trimming pared 3 bases from V and 2 bases from J, leaving 15 bases between. This CDR3 spans 16 amino acids. For the CDR3, the DNA is TGTGCCAGCAGCTTGTCGGGAGCACAAATCACAGATACGCAGTATTTT. It yields the protein CASSLSGAQITDTQYF. Variable domain in full (rest from reference TRBV7-9 and TRBJ2-3): DTGVSQNPRHKITKRGQNVTFRCDPISEHNRLYWYRQTLGQGPEFLTYFQNEAQLEKSRLLSDRFSAERPKGSFSTLEIQRTEQGDSAMYLCASSLSGAQITDTQYFGPGTRLTVL.

As to this clone: Other DNA sequences in this sample translate to the same CDR3. The chain combines TRBV5-1 with TRBJ1-1, with D possibly matching TRBD1 (5 bases). CDR1 and CDR2 (germline): SGHRS, YFSETQ. The CDR3 has 14 residues. V shed 2 bases and J shed 5 bases, with 13 bases lying between them. In DNA, the CDR3 is TGCGCCAGCAGCTTAGATAGGGGAGGTACTGAAGCTTTCTTT. Protein: CASSLDRGGTEAFF.

The V and J genes are TRBV19 and TRBJ1-2, with TRBD1 identical over 8 bases. CDR3 length: 13 amino acids. CDR1 is LNHDA and CDR2 is SQIVND in the germline V gene (reference sequence). V trimming: 6 bases; J trimming: 6 bases; junction bases outside the gene matches: 6. The CDR3 spells CASRMDREHGYTF. The CDR3 DNA is TGTGCCAGTAGGATGGACAGGGAGCATGGCTACACCTTC. The full variable domain, in which reference TRBV19 and TRBJ1-2 provide the parts outside the CDR3, is DGGITQSPKYLFRKEGQNVTLSCEQNLNHDAMYWYRQDPGQGLRLIYYSQIVNDFQKGDIAEGYSVSREKKESFPLTVTSAQKNPTAFYLCASRMDREHGYTFGSGTRLTVV.

The V gene is TRBV7-9, the J gene TRBJ2-7, with D perhaps TRBD2 (5 bases). Germline CDR1 reads SEHNR; CDR2 reads FQNEAQ (reference sequence). The CDR3 spans 13 residues. The V end lost 1 base, the J end lost 7 bases, and 11 bases lay between the germline ends. DNA for the CDR3: TGTGCCAGCAGCTTAGGTCAGTCGGGGGAGCAGTACTTC. Protein sequence: CASSLGQSGEQYF.

CDR3 bases: TGTGCCAGCAGCTTACAGGGTTTGAGCACAGATACGCAGTATTTT. Protein product: CASSLQGLSTDTQYF. The chain is built from TRBV7-9 and TRBJ2-3; D perhaps matches TRBD1 (5 bases). Germline assignment: CDR1 SEHNR and CDR2 FQNEAQ (reference sequence). The CDR3 is 15 amino acids. Trimming took off 2 bases at V and 0 bases at J, with 9 bases between the two ends.

Comments on this clone: Being one base from a much bigger clone, this may be a read error. V and J are TRBV27 and TRBJ2-2; D not resolved. The germline V and J ends were trimmed by 4 bases and 3 bases, with 3 bases remaining between them. Germline V gives CDR1 MNHEY, CDR2 SMNVEV (reference sequence). This CDR3 comprises 12 residues. The DNA for the CDR3 is TGTGCCAGCAGTTACTACACCGGGGAGCTGTTTTTT. It encodes CASSYYTGELFF.

J is TRBJ2-3 and V is TRBV10-1; D ambiguous. This CDR3 is 15 amino acids long. V lost 3 bases to trimming and J lost 1 base, with 11 bases between them. Germline V gives CDR1 WNHNN, CDR2 SYGVQD (reference sequence). In DNA form, the CDR3 reads TGCGCCAGCAGTGAACCTACCGTGGGCACAGATACGCAGTATTTT. As protein: CASSEPTVGTDTQYF.

V is TRBV18 and J is TRBJ1-3, with D possibly being TRBD1 (5 bases). CDR1 and CDR2 from the germline V gene are KGHSH and LQKENI. V was shortened by 6 bases and J by 4 bases, with 16 bases between the two germline ends. The CDR3 runs 15 residues. CDR3 coding DNA: TGTGCCAGCTCGGAAAGGGCAGGGCAAGGAAACACCATATATTTT. Its protein is CASSERAGQGNTIYF.

The V gene is TRBV6-5, the J gene TRBJ1-2, with D perhaps matching TRBD1 (5 bases). CDR3 length: 12 amino acids. Trimming pared 4 bases from V and 6 bases from J, leaving 9 bases between. The germline V gene has CDR1 MNHEY and CDR2 SVGAGI. As DNA, the CDR3 is TGTGCCAGCAGTTCCGGGGGGAATGGCTACACCTTC. Its translation: CASSSGGNGYTF.

This clone turned up a few times. The chain couples TRBV7-9 to TRBJ2-2; D remains ambiguous. The CDR3 spans 15 residues. The V and J ends lost 4 bases and 0 bases respectively, with 9 bases between them. Germline values: CDR1 SEHNR, CDR2 FQNEAQ (reference sequence). The CDR3 DNA reads TGTGCCAGCAGCTCTCACAGAGCGAACACCGGGGAGCTGTTTTTT. This translates into CASSSHRANTGELFF. The entire variable domain, with the rest obtained from reference TRBV7-9 and TRBJ2-2, is as follows: DTGVSQNPRHKITKRGQNVTFRCDPISEHNRLYWYRQTLGQGPEFLTYFQNEAQLEKSRLLSDRFSAERPKGSFSTLEIQRTEQGDSAMYLCASSSHRANTGELFFGEGSRLTVL.

This rearrangement joins TRBV10-1 to TRBJ1-1; no clear D gene. The CDR3 runs to 13 residues. Trimming removed 4 bases from V and 1 base from J, with 7 bases in between. Germline V lookup: CDR1 WNHNN, CDR2 SYGVQD (reference sequence). CDR3 sequence: CASSAIRNTEAFF. DNA for the CDR3: TGCGCCAGCAGTGCCATCAGGAACACTGAAGCTTTCTTT.